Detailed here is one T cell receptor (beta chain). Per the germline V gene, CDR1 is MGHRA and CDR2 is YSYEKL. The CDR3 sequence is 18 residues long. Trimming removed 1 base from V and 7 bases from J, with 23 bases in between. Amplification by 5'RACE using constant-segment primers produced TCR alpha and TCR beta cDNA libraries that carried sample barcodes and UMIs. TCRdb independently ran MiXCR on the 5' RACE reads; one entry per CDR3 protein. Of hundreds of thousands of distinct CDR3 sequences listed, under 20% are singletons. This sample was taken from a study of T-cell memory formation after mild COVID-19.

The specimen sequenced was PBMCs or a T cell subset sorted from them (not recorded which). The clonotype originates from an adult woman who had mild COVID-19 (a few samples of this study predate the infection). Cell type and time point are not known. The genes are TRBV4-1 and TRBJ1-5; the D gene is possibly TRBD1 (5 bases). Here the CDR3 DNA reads TGCGCCAGCAGCCAAGTTTCGGTCGGGATCGGGGCAGGGCAGCCCCAGCATTTT. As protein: CASSQVSVGIGAGQPQHF.